This T cell receptor beta chain was retrieved from a study of shared clonotypes between healthy human individuals. Overall study context: The plates for each donor numbered three CD4 naive, three CD4 memory, two CD8 naive and one CD8 memory. Broader study findings: Some clonotypes were shared by all four sorted-subset donors, while others were not shared. The non-shared ones had lower generation probabilities than the shared ones. Estimated richness values were generally larger in naive subsets than in memory subsets.

About this clone itself: Its antigen is unidentified.

Positive CCR7 selection of CD45RO-negative cells yielded the naive CD8 cells, and terminally differentiated effector memory CD45RA+ cells were excluded. Execution of the assay was at deep level. TCRdb's table, derived via immunoSEQ multiplex PCR, lists solely in-frame clones and lacks some. Among hundreds of thousands of clones listed, roughly nine tenths were seen once. CDR3 size: 16 residues. V usage is TRBV21-1 and J usage is TRBJ1-1. TRBV21-1 is a known pseudogene. This receptor was taken from a young man in good health. What was sequenced was naive CD8+ T cells sorted from blood. CDR3 in amino acids: CASSKGCGSMNTEAFF. The CDR3 DNA sequence: TGTGCCAGCAGCAAAGGGTGTGGCAGCATGAACACTGAAGCTTTCTTT.